This T cell receptor (beta chain) came from a study of blood T cells in healthy people across ages. Alongside a J-beta primer mix, a sample-barcoded 5' primer served in a second PCR lasting about 6 to 12 cycles. TCRdb used MiXCR to reprocess the 5' RACE reads, holding one entry per CDR3 protein. The data contain about 1.1 million distinct CDR3 sequences, 30% to 40% of them singletons. CDR1 and CDR2 (germline): SGHRS, YFSETQ. J lost 3 bases, V lost 8 bases, and 9 bases had no gene match. The CDR3 is made up of 14 amino acids. This receptor was identified in a man aged 18 to 30 in good health. The rearrangement links TRBV5-1 to TRBJ1-2, with 8 bases lining up with TRBD1. The sequencing sample was made of blood. CDR3 sequence (DNA): TGCGCCAGTAGAGGGACAGGAGGAGACTATGGCTACACCTTC. Translating it yields CASRGTGGDYGYTF.